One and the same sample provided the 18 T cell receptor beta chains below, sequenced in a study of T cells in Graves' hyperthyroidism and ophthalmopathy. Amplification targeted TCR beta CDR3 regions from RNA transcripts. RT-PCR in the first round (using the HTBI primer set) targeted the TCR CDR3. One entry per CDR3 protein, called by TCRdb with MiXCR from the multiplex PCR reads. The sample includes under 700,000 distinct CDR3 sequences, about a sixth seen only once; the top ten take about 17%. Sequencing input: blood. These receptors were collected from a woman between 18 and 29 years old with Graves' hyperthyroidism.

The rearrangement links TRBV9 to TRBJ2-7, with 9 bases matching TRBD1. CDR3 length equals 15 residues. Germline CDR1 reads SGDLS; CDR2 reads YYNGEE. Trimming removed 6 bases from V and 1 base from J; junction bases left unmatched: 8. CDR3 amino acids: CASTPGTGLSYEQYF. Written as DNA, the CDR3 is TGTGCCAGCACTCCCGGGACAGGGCTATCCTACGAGCAGTACTTC.

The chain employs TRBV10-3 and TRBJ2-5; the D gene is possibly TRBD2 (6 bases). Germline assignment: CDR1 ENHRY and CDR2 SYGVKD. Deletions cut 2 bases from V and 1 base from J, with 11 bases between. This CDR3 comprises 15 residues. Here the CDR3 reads CAISERGLPQETQYF. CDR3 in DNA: TGTGCCATCAGTGAGCGGGGACTCCCCCAAGAGACCCAGTACTTC.

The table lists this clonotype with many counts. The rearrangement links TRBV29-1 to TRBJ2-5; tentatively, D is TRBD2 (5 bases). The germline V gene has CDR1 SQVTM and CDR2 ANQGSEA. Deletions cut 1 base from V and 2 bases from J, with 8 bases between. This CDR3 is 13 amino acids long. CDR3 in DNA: TGCAGCGTTGAAGGGACTGATCAAGAGACCCAGTACTTC. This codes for CSVEGTDQETQYF. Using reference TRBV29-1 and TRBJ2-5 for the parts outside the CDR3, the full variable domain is SAVISQKPSRDICQRGTSLTIQCQVDSQVTMMFWYRQQPGQSLTLIATANQGSEATYESGFVIDKFPISRPNLTFSTLTVSNMSPEDSSIYLCSVEGTDQETQYFGPGTRLLVL.

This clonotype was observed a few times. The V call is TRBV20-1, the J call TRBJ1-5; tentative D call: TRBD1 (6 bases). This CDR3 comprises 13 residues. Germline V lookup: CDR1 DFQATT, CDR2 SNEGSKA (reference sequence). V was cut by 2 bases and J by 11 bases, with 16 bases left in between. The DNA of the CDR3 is TGCAGTGCTAGAATGGGGGCTGGGGGGACCCAGCATTTT. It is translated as CSARMGAGGTQHF.

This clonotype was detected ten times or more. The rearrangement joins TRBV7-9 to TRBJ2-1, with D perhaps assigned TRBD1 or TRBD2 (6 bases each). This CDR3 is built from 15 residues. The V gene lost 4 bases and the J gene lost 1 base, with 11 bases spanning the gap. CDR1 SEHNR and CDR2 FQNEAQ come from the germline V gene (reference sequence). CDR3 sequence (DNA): TGTGCCAGCAGCTCAGGGGACTTATCCTACAATGAGCAGTTCTTC. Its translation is CASSSGDLSYNEQFF.

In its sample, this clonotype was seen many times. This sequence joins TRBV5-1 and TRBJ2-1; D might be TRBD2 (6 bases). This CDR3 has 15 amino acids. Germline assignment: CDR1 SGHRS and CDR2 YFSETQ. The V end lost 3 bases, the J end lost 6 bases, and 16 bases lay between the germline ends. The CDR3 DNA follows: TGCGCCAGCAGCTCAATACTAGCTTTTCGCAATGAGCAGTTCTTC. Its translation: CASSSILAFRNEQFF.

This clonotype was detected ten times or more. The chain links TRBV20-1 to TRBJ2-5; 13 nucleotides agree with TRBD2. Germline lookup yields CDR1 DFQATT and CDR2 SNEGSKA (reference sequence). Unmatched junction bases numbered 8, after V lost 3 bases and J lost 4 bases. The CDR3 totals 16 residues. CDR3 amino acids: CSARAPLAGGAETQYF. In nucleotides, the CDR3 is TGCAGTGCTAGGGCGCCACTAGCGGGGGGGGCAGAGACCCAGTACTTC.

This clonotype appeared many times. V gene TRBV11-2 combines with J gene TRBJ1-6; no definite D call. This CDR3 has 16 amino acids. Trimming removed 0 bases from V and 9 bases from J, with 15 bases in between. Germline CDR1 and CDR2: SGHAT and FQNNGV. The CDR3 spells CASSLDRVRAVSPLHF. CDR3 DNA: TGTGCCAGCAGCTTAGATCGAGTTCGTGCCGTTTCACCCCTCCACTTT.

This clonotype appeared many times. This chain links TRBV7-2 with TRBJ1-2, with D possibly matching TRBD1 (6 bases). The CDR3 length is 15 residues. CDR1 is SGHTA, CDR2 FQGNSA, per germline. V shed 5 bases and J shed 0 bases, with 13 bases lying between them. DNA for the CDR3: TGTGCCAGCAGCCAAACAGGGACCTCTAACTATGGCTACACCTTC. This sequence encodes CASSQTGTSNYGYTF.

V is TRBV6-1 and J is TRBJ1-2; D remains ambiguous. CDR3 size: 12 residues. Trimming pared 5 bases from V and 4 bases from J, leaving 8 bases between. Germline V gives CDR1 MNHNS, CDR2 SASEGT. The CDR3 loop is CASSRSSYGYTF. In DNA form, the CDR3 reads TGTGCCAGCAGTAGAAGTAGCTATGGCTACACCTTC.

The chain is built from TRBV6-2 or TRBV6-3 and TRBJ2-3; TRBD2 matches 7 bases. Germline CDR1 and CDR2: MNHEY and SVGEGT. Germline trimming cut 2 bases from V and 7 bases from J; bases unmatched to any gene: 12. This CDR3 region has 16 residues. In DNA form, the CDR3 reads TGTGCCAGCAGTTACGGTGCGCGGGGGTCTCCCCATACGCAGTATTTT. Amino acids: CASSYGARGSPHTQYF.

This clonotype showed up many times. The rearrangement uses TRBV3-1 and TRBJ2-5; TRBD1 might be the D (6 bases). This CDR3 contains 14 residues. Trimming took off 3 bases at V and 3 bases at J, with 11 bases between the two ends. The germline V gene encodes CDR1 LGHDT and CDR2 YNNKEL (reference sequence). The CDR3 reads CASSHSRDKETQYF. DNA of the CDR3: TGTGCCAGCAGCCATTCCCGGGACAAAGAGACCCAGTACTTC.

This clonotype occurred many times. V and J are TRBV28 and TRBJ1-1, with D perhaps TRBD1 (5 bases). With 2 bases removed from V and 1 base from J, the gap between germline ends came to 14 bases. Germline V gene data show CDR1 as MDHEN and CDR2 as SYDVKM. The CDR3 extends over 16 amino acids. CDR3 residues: CASSLEPRQGNTEAFF. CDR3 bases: TGTGCCAGCAGTTTAGAGCCCCGGCAGGGGAACACTGAAGCTTTCTTT.

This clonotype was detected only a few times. In DNA form, the CDR3 reads TGTGCCAGCAGCTCAACACTTCCTGGGGCCAACGTCCTGACTTTC. Residues: CASSSTLPGANVLTF. This chain links TRBV5-6 with TRBJ2-6; D is ambiguous. The germline V gene encodes CDR1 SGHDT and CDR2 YYEEEE. V gave up 3 bases and J gave up 2 bases, with 9 bases separating them. This CDR3 has 15 residues.

In DNA, the CDR3 is TGCAGTGCGCAGCGGGAGGTGCCGCAAGAGACCCAGTACTTC. This gives the protein CSAQREVPQETQYF. The chain employs TRBV20-1 and TRBJ2-5, with 9 nucleotides matching TRBD2. This CDR3 is 14 amino acids long. V was clipped by 6 bases and J by 2 bases; unmatched bases: 7. Looked up from germline, CDR1 is DFQATT and CDR2 is SNEGSKA (reference sequence).

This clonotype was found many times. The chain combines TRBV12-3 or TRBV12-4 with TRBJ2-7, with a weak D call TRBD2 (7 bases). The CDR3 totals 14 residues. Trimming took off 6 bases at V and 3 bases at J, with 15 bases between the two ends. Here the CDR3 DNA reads TGTGCCAGCAGGGAGGGCGGGGGCCTCTACGAGCAGTACTTC. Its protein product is CASREGGGLYEQYF.

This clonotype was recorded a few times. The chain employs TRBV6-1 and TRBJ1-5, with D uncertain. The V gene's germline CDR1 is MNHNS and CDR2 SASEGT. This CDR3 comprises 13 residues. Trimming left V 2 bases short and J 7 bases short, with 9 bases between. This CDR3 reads CASSEIKAQPQHF. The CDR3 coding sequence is TGTGCCAGCAGTGAAATCAAGGCCCAGCCCCAGCATTTT.

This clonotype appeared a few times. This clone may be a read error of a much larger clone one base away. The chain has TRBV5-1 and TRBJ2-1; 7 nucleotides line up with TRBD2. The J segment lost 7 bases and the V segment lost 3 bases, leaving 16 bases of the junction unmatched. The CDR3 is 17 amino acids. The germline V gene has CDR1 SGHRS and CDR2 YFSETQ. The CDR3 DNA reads TGCGCCAGCAGCTCCTCGGTGACTAGCTGGAGTAAGAATGAGCAGTTCTTC. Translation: CASSSSVTSWSKNEQFF.